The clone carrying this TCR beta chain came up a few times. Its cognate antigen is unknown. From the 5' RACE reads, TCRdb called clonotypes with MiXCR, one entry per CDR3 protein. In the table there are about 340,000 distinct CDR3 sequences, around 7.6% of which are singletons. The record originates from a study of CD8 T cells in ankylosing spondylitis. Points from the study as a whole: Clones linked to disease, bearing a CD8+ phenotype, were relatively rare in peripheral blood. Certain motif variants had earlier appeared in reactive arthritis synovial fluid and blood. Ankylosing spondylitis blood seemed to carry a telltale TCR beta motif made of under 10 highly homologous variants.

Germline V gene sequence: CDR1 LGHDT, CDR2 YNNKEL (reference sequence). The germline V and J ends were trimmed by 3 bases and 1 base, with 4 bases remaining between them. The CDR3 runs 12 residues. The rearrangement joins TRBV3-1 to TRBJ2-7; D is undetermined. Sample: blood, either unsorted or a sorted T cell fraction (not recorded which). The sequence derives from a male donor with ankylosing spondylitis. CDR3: CASSHLSYEQYF. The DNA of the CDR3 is TGTGCCAGCAGCCATCTTTCCTACGAGCAGTACTTC.